The 20 T cell receptor beta chains reported below all come from one sample, sequenced in a study of blood T cell repertoires in COVID-19. Produced via immunoSEQ multiplex PCR; TCRdb's table is partial and in-frame only. The data show around 26,000 clones, around 88% seen once. Sequences were obtained from peripheral blood. Receptor source: a human donor with active COVID-19. The donor label of this sample is uncertain.

This chain connects TRBV19 to TRBJ2-2; D is unresolved. CDR1 and CDR2 (germline): LNHDA, SQIVND (reference sequence). CDR3 length: 12 amino acids. V was clipped by 5 bases and J by 5 bases, with 6 bases between them. The CDR3 loop is CASSLVTGELFF. In DNA, the CDR3 is TGTGCCAGTAGTCTCGTAACCGGGGAGCTGTTTTTT.

By proportion, this clone is medium-sized (0.01 to 0.1%). The V call is TRBV19, the J call TRBJ1-5; the match to TRBD1 covers 7 bases. The CDR3 spans 15 residues. Trimming took 10 bases from V and 4 from J; bases not matched to a gene: 13. Germline V gene data show CDR1 as LNHDA and CDR2 as SQIVND (reference sequence). The CDR3 sequence is CANPTGPVANQPQHF. As DNA, the CDR3 is TGTGCCAATCCGACAGGGCCCGTAGCGAATCAGCCCCAGCATTTT. The entire variable domain, with the rest obtained from reference TRBV19 and TRBJ1-5, is as follows: DGGITQSPKYLFRKEGQNVTLSCEQNLNHDAMYWYRQDPGQGLRLIYYSQIVNDFQKGDIAEGYSVSREKKESFPLTVTSAQKNPTAFYLCANPTGPVANQPQHFGDGTRLSIL.

This chain connects TRBV18 to TRBJ2-1; D possibly corresponds to TRBD2 (6 bases). Looked up from germline, CDR1 is KGHSH and CDR2 is LQKENI. The CDR3 is 16 amino acids. V was clipped by 3 bases and J by 3 bases, with 15 bases between them. This CDR3 is CASSPSIPGVYNEQFF. The CDR3 coding sequence is TGTGCCAGCTCACCCTCTATCCCGGGAGTCTACAATGAGCAGTTCTTC.

The rearrangement uses TRBV11-3 and TRBJ2-1; 9 nucleotides agree with TRBD2. Trimming cost V 2 bases and J 9 bases; bases outside gene matches: 8. The CDR3 extends over 15 amino acids. Per the germline V gene, CDR1 is SGHNT and CDR2 is YENEEA. The CDR3 DNA reads as TGTGCCAGCAGCTTATTTGGCGGGAGGGTGAGTGAGCAGTTCTTC. Translating gives CASSLFGGRVSEQFF.

This clone was seen a handful of times. This CDR3 reads CASSQDRQGAYEQYF. The DNA of the CDR3 is TGCGCCAGCAGCCAAGATCGCCAGGGGGCCTACGAGCAGTACTTC. The rearrangement uses TRBV4-1 and TRBJ2-7; 7 bases map to TRBD1. Germline assignment: CDR1 MGHRA and CDR2 YSYEKL. Losses at the gene ends were 0 bases for V and 2 bases for J; bases not matched to a gene: 4. The CDR3 runs to 15 residues.

V gene TRBV11-2 combines with J gene TRBJ2-7; possible D gene TRBD1, 6 bases. V was pared by 5 bases and J by 3 bases, with 11 bases between. This CDR3 spans 13 amino acids. Per the germline V gene, CDR1 is SGHAT and CDR2 is FQNNGV. The CDR3 here is CASSRPDSYEQYF. In nucleotides, the CDR3 is TGTGCCAGCAGCCGACCGGACAGCTACGAGCAGTACTTC.

V and J are TRBV9 and TRBJ2-2; D gene ambiguous. Trimming removed 2 bases from V and 6 bases from J, with 5 bases in between. The germline CDR1 and CDR2 sequences are SGDLS and YYNGEE. The CDR3 length is 12 residues. CDR3 nucleotides: TGTGCCAGCAGCGTGCCGGCCGGGGAGCTGTTTTTT. Protein: CASSVPAGELFF. The complete variable domain, with remaining parts taken from reference TRBV9 and TRBJ2-2, reads DSGVTQTPKHLITATGQRVTLRCSPRSGDLSVYWYQQSLDQGLQFLIQYYNGEERAKGNILERFSAQQFPDLHSELNLSSLELGDSALYFCASSVPAGELFFGEGSRLTVL.

The table lists this clone with a count of one. The V gene is TRBV21-1, the J gene TRBJ2-2; the D call TRBD1 from the table was never checked on the DNA. TRBV21-1 is deemed a pseudogene. This CDR3 spans 15 amino acids. CDR3: CASSLQPGGSGELFF. In DNA, the CDR3 is TGTGCCAGCAGCCTGCAACCAGGGGGGTCCGGGGAGCTGTTTTTT.

The rearrangement links TRBV5-4 to TRBJ1-2; 10 nucleotides line up with TRBD1. The length of the CDR3 is 14 residues. CDR1 SGHNT and CDR2 YYREEE come from the germline V gene (reference sequence). Trimming cost V 0 bases and J 7 bases; bases outside gene matches: 3. CDR3 amino acids: CASSLGGTGVGYTF. CDR3 coding DNA: TGTGCCAGCAGCTTGGGGGGGACAGGGGTTGGCTACACCTTC. The full variable domain, completed using reference TRBV5-4 and TRBJ1-2, is ETGVTQSPTHLIKTRGQQVTLRCSSQSGHNTVSWYQQALGQGPQFIFQYYREEENGRGNFPPRFSGLQFPNYSSELNVNALELDDSALYLCASSLGGTGVGYTFGSGTRLTVV.

For the CDR3, the DNA is TGTGCCAGCAGCCCCATGGGCTCACGCGAGCAGTACTTC. Protein product: CASSPMGSREQYF. The chain joins TRBV13 to TRBJ2-7; D unclear. The V gene's germline CDR1 is PRHDT and CDR2 FYEKMQ (reference sequence). V was pared by 5 bases and J by 6 bases, with 14 bases between. The CDR3 length is 13 residues.

The CDR3 coding sequence is TGTGCCAGCAGCTTAGACATCTACGAGCAGTACTTC. Protein sequence: CASSLDIYEQYF. The rearrangement joins TRBV5-5 to TRBJ2-7; D gene unclear. The CDR3 sequence is 12 residues long. Between the trimmed V and J ends, which lost 2 bases and 3 bases, there was a span of 6 bases. Germline CDR1 SGHKS, CDR2 YYEKEE (reference sequence).

V gene TRBV2 combines with J gene TRBJ2-7; D gene uncertain. CDR3 length: 14 residues. Trimming took off 5 bases at V and 2 bases at J, with 13 bases between the two ends. The germline V gene encodes CDR1 SNHLY and CDR2 FYNNEI. The CDR3 nucleotides are TGTGCCAGCAGTTTGGGCAGGCGACCCTACGAGCAGTACTTC. Amino acids: CASSLGRRPYEQYF.

This clone was detected once. This chain uses TRBV27 with TRBJ1-6; D gene ambiguous. The CDR3 consists of 12 residues. The germline gives CDR1 MNHEY, CDR2 SMNVEV (reference sequence). Trimming removed 4 bases from V and 5 bases from J, with 3 bases in between. CDR3 nucleotides: TGTGCCAGCAGTTCAAATAATTCACCCCTCCACTTT. This gives the protein CASSSNNSPLHF.

J is TRBJ2-3 and V is TRBV20-1; D is uncertain. V lost 3 bases to trimming and J lost 2 bases, with 12 bases between them. CDR1 DFQATT and CDR2 SNEGSKA come from the germline V gene (reference sequence). This CDR3 is 14 amino acids long. In DNA, the CDR3 is TGCAGTGCTAGTATGAGTCTTAACACAGATACGCAGTATTTT. This translates into CSASMSLNTDTQYF.

V and J are TRBV6-1 and TRBJ2-1, with D perhaps TRBD1 (6 bases). The CDR3 spans 12 residues. V was cut by 10 bases and J by 7 bases, with 14 bases left in between. In germline, CDR1 is MNHNS, CDR2 SASEGT. CDR3: CATGHDRNEQFF. The CDR3 nucleotides read TGTGCCACGGGGCATGACAGGAATGAGCAGTTCTTC.

V usage is TRBV28 and J usage is TRBJ1-6, with 7 positions matching TRBD1. CDR1 is MDHEN and CDR2 is SYDVKM in the germline V gene. The CDR3 has 15 amino acids. Losses at the gene ends were 3 bases for V and 7 bases for J; bases not matched to a gene: 6. The CDR3 bases are TGTGCCAGCAGTTTTAGCCAGGGGGTAAATTCACCCCTCCACTTT. Translating gives CASSFSQGVNSPLHF.

This sequence joins TRBV19 and TRBJ1-2, with D possibly matching TRBD1 (6 bases). In germline, CDR1 is LNHDA, CDR2 SQIVND (reference sequence). This CDR3 has 13 amino acids. Between the trimmed V and J ends, which lost 6 bases and 4 bases, there was a span of 12 bases. The CDR3, as DNA: TGTGCCAGTAGGCCGACAGGCATCTATGGCTACACCTTC. The encoded protein is CASRPTGIYGYTF.

The chain is built from TRBV30 and TRBJ2-4, with D possibly TRBD2 on 5 matching bases. This CDR3 region has 13 residues. Deletions cut 4 bases from V and 10 bases from J, with 17 bases between. The germline V gene encodes CDR1 GTSNPN and CDR2 SVGIG (reference sequence). CDR3 region: CAWTGSGLEIQYF. CDR3 nucleotide sequence: TGTGCCTGGACTGGCAGCGGCCTAGAGATTCAGTACTTC.

J is TRBJ2-2 and V is TRBV28; 8 bases align to TRBD2. Germline values: CDR1 MDHEN, CDR2 SYDVKM. There are 15 residues in the CDR3. The trim removed 2 bases at V and 7 bases at J, leaving 6 bases unmatched. The chain's CDR3 is CASSLTGGLYGELFF. In nucleotides, the CDR3 is TGTGCCAGCAGTTTAACGGGAGGGCTCTACGGGGAGCTGTTTTTT.

The rearrangement links TRBV9 to TRBJ2-7; 12 nucleotides agree with TRBD2. CDR1 SGDLS and CDR2 YYNGEE come from the germline V gene. Trimming took 3 bases from V and 3 from J; bases not matched to a gene: 4. CDR3 length: 15 amino acids. The CDR3 region has the DNA TGTGCCAGCAGCGAGGGACTAGCGGGTTACTACGAGCAGTACTTC. It is translated as CASSEGLAGYYEQYF.